This T cell receptor (beta chain) stems from a study of cytomegalovirus exposure and HLA in healthy donors. Whole-study findings and limits: The study reported that TCR beta sequences accurately predicted HLA-A and HLA-B alleles in most subjects.

The germline CDR1 and CDR2 sequences are MRHNA and SNTAGT. Trimming took off 6 bases at V and 10 bases at J, with 22 bases between the two ends. The CDR3 is 15 amino acids. As regards this clone: No antigen is known for it.

Use of 60 Vbeta and 13 Jbeta primers characterized the PCR. Libraries were prepared by immunoSEQ multiplex PCR; TCRdb keeps only in-frame clonotypes and omits some of them. This table has about 89,000 clones, about 80% appearing once. This sequence originates from a male donor in good health and CMV-seronegative. V is TRBV6-4 and J is TRBJ2-1; the D gene is possibly TRBD2 (7 bases). The material sequenced was PBMCs. CDR3 sequence (DNA): TGTGCCAGCAGCCCGGGGGGCGGGAGCTTCGCGGAGCAGTTCTTC. This sequence encodes CASSPGGGSFAEQFF.